The next 32 T cell receptor beta chains were all read from a single sample in a study of T and B cells in COVID-19 patients. TRB rearrangements were amplified by multiplex PCR with BIOMED2 TRB-A/B primers. Each CDR3 protein gets one entry after TCRdb re-called the multiplex PCR reads with MiXCR. The sample has some 13,000 distinct CDR3 sequences; 25% are singletons. From blood, about 250-500 ng of genomic DNA served as TRB template. Sequenced material: blood. The receptors derive from a human donor who had recovered from COVID-19.

This chain joins TRBV6-5 and TRBJ1-1; 8 nucleotides align to TRBD1. The germline gives CDR1 MNHEY, CDR2 SVGAGI. The trim removed 6 bases at V and 1 base at J, leaving 7 bases unmatched. The CDR3 runs to 15 residues. As DNA, the CDR3 is TGTGCCAGCAGGCTCTCCCAGGGGGCGAACACTGAAGCTTTCTTT. It specifies CASRLSQGANTEAFF.

The chain has TRBV29-1 and TRBJ2-3, with 9 bases aligning to TRBD2. Germline V CDR1 and CDR2: SQVTM, ANQGSEA. The CDR3 length is 18 residues. Trimming at V came to 3 bases and at J to 4 bases, leaving 17 bases not matched to a gene. The CDR3 loop reads CSVEVLGIGGGAPDTQYF. CDR3 nucleotide sequence: TGCAGCGTTGAGGTATTAGGGATAGGCGGGGGGGCCCCAGATACGCAGTATTTT.

This clonotype occurred a few times. The chain uses TRBV5-4 and TRBJ1-1; D remains unclear. Between the trimmed V and J ends, which lost 1 base and 0 bases, there was a span of 16 bases. Germline V lookup: CDR1 SGHNT, CDR2 YYREEE (reference sequence). The CDR3 is 17 residues long. In DNA, the CDR3 is TGTGCCAGCAGCTTGTCGCACTTTAGTGAGGTGAACACTGAAGCTTTCTTT. Residues: CASSLSHFSEVNTEAFF. The full variable domain, in which reference TRBV5-4 and TRBJ1-1 provide the parts outside the CDR3, is ETGVTQSPTHLIKTRGQQVTLRCSSQSGHNTVSWYQQALGQGPQFIFQYYREEENGRGNFPPRFSGLQFPNYSSELNVNALELDDSALYLCASSLSHFSEVNTEAFFGQGTRLTVV.

This sequence joins TRBV4-2 and TRBJ1-4; the match to TRBD1 covers 9 bases. CDR3 length: 15 amino acids. Germline assignment: CDR1 LGHNA and CDR2 YNFKEQ. V dropped 2 bases and J dropped 8; count of bases not matched to a gene: 6. This CDR3 is CASSQPGQGGEKLFF. CDR3 DNA: TGTGCCAGCAGCCAACCGGGACAGGGAGGAGAAAAACTGTTTTTT.

The chain uses TRBV6-6 and TRBJ2-7; TRBD1 or TRBD2 may be the D gene (5 bases each). The CDR3 consists of 16 residues. Germline V gives CDR1 MNHNY, CDR2 SVGAGI (reference sequence). Between the trimmed V and J ends, which lost 10 bases and 3 bases, there was a span of 25 bases. The CDR3 here is CATLGDDVRVYYEQYF. CDR3 in DNA: TGTGCCACCTTGGGGGACGACGTTCGGGTCTACTACGAGCAGTACTTC.

This rearrangement joins TRBV6-4 to TRBJ2-3; 7 nucleotides match TRBD2. Losses at the gene ends were 4 bases for V and 8 bases for J; bases not matched to a gene: 12. CDR1 MRHNA and CDR2 SNTAGT come from the germline V gene. The CDR3 covers 15 residues. The CDR3 sequence is CASSARLADGGTQYF. The CDR3, as DNA: TGTGCCAGCAGTGCAAGACTAGCCGACGGAGGTACGCAGTATTTT.

This clonotype was recorded at least ten times. The rearrangement uses TRBV27 and TRBJ1-5; D remains ambiguous. The CDR3 runs 13 residues. Germline V gene sequence: CDR1 MNHEY, CDR2 SMNVEV (reference sequence). With 5 bases removed from V and 3 bases from J, the gap between germline ends came to 8 bases. This CDR3 reads CASSTKNNQPQHF. The CDR3 DNA is TGTGCCAGCAGTACGAAGAACAATCAGCCCCAGCATTTT.

By its share, this clonotype is medium-sized. This sequence joins TRBV29-1 and TRBJ2-1, with D tentatively TRBD2 (5 bases). CDR3 length: 11 amino acids. V dropped 5 bases and J dropped 9 bases, with 11 bases sitting between them. CDR1 and CDR2 from the germline V gene are SQVTM and ANQGSEA. This CDR3 is CSVSRGGEQFF. As DNA, the CDR3 is TGCAGCGTTAGCCGAGGAGGTGAGCAGTTCTTC.

The table lists this clonotype with many counts. The chain couples TRBV5-5 to TRBJ1-3; no reliable D call. Germline V gives CDR1 SGHKS, CDR2 YYEKEE (reference sequence). The CDR3 loop spans 16 amino acids. V lost 4 bases and J lost 4, with 18 bases in between. CDR3 DNA: TGTGCCAGCAGCCCCGCGCACTTACCCGTCGGAAACACCATATATTTT. As protein: CASSPAHLPVGNTIYF.

The rearrangement links TRBV2 to TRBJ1-3; the D is unclear. Germline CDR1 and CDR2: SNHLY and FYNNEI. The CDR3 sequence is 13 residues long. V lost 10 bases to trimming and J lost 7 bases, with 17 bases between them. This CDR3 is CATGGLSGNTIYF. CDR3 sequence (DNA): TGTGCCACCGGCGGGTTGTCCGGGAACACCATATATTTT.

The chain has TRBV4-1 and TRBJ2-5; no definite D call. The CDR3 is 15 amino acids. CDR1 is MGHRA and CDR2 is YSYEKL in the germline V gene. The V gene lost 0 bases and the J gene lost 4 bases, with 12 bases spanning the gap. The CDR3 DNA sequence: TGCGCCAGCAGCCAAGATTGGGTGGGTGGAGAGACCCAGTACTTC. Its translation is CASSQDWVGGETQYF.

By share, this clonotype ranks as medium-sized (0.01 to 0.1%). Written as DNA, the CDR3 is TGTGCCAGCAGTGAAGCGCTAGCGGGGGGAGCGAACACCGGGGAGCTGTTTTTT. Its protein product is CASSEALAGGANTGELFF. The chain couples TRBV6-1 to TRBJ2-2; TRBD2 matches at 11 bases. The CDR3 has 18 residues. Per the germline V gene, CDR1 is MNHNS and CDR2 is SASEGT. The J segment lost 0 bases and the V segment lost 0 bases, leaving 3 bases of the junction unmatched.

V is TRBV24-1 and J is TRBJ2-1; 10 bases line up with TRBD1. Germline CDR1 and CDR2: KGHDR and SFDVKD. This CDR3 spans 16 amino acids. V lost 0 bases and J lost 7; bases outside the gene matches: 5. CDR3 residues: CATSDLRGQGFNEQFF. Written as DNA, the CDR3 is TGTGCCACCAGTGATTTGAGGGGACAGGGGTTTAATGAGCAGTTCTTC.

This clonotype was observed at least ten times. The chain combines TRBV27 with TRBJ2-7; possibly TRBD2 for D (5 bases). The ends were cut back, 3 bases at V and 3 bases at J, with 15 bases in the middle. The CDR3 has 15 residues. The germline CDR1 and CDR2 sequences are MNHEY and SMNVEV (reference sequence). The CDR3 spells CASSFMAGKVYEQYF. The CDR3 DNA reads TGTGCCAGCAGTTTTATGGCGGGCAAGGTCTACGAGCAGTACTTC.

This sequence joins TRBV20-1 and TRBJ2-1; 10 positions agree with TRBD2. The ends lost 4 bases at V and 4 bases at J; junction bases unmatched: 4. The CDR3 is 14 amino acids. CDR1 is DFQATT and CDR2 is SNEGSKA in the germline V gene (reference sequence). CDR3 protein: CSATGTSAYNEQFF. The CDR3 bases are TGCAGTGCTACCGGGACTAGCGCTTACAATGAGCAGTTCTTC.

This clonotype showed up many times. This chain links TRBV27 with TRBJ1-5, with 7 nucleotides matching TRBD1. The CDR3 sequence is 14 residues long. J was trimmed by 3 bases and V by 6 bases; bases with no gene match: 5. Germline V gives CDR1 MNHEY, CDR2 SMNVEV (reference sequence). In DNA form, the CDR3 reads TGTGCCAGCAGCGAGGAGGGGGCCAATCAGCCCCAGCATTTT. The encoded protein is CASSEEGANQPQHF.

By share, this clonotype counts as medium-sized. This chain uses TRBV11-1 with TRBJ1-6; the D gene is possibly TRBD1 (6 bases). Germline CDR1 is SGHAT and CDR2 is FQDESV (reference sequence). The CDR3 consists of 14 residues. Trimming took off 6 bases at V and 7 bases at J, with 13 bases between the two ends. This CDR3 is CASSRTGNNSPLHF. In nucleotides, the CDR3 is TGTGCCAGCAGTCGAACAGGGAACAATTCACCCCTCCACTTT.

The CDR3 spells CASSRDRANYGYTF. CDR3 DNA: TGTGCCAGCAGCCGGGACAGGGCTAACTATGGCTACACCTTC. J is TRBJ1-2 and V is TRBV6-5, with 9 bases lining up with TRBD1. Per the germline V gene, CDR1 is MNHEY and CDR2 is SVGAGI. The CDR3 totals 14 residues. Losses at the gene ends were 6 bases for V and 0 bases for J; bases not matched to a gene: 2.

This clonotype was observed at least ten times. The J gene is TRBJ1-2, the V gene TRBV18; a weak D match, TRBD1 (5 bases). The V end was cut by 2 bases, the J end by 7 bases, with 11 bases between. Germline values: CDR1 KGHSH, CDR2 LQKENI. This CDR3 region has 13 residues. The CDR3 sequence: CASSPRQGFGYTF. The CDR3 DNA reads as TGTGCCAGCTCACCAAGGCAGGGATTTGGCTACACCTTC. Variable domain in full (rest from reference TRBV18 and TRBJ1-2): NAGVMQNPRHLVRRRGQEARLRCSPMKGHSHVYWYRQLPEEGLKFMVYLQKENIIDESGMPKERFSAEFPKEGPSILRIQQVVRGDSAAYFCASSPRQGFGYTFGSGTRLTVV.

This chain links TRBV5-1 with TRBJ2-7, with TRBD2 matching 7 bases. The germline V gene encodes CDR1 SGHRS and CDR2 YFSETQ. The CDR3 has 14 amino acids. The junction had 6 bases not matched to a gene; V was cut back by 2 bases and J by 4 bases. This chain's CDR3 is CASSFGGTVYEQYF. In DNA, the CDR3 is TGCGCCAGCAGCTTCGGGGGGACGGTGTACGAGCAGTACTTC. The variable domain in full, completed from reference TRBV5-1 and TRBJ2-7, reads KAGVTQTPRYLIKTRGQQVTLSCSPISGHRSVSWYQQTPGQGLQFLFEYFSETQRNKGNFPGRFSGRQFSNSRSEMNVSTLELGDSALYLCASSFGGTVYEQYFGPGTRLTVT.

This chain joins TRBV30 and TRBJ1-1; D perhaps matches TRBD1 (5 bases). The germline V and J ends were trimmed by 7 bases and 0 bases, with 15 bases remaining between them. This CDR3 is 14 amino acids long. CDR1 is GTSNPN, CDR2 SVGIG, per germline (reference sequence). The CDR3: CASLGETLNTEAFF. DNA of the CDR3: TGTGCCTCTTTAGGGGAGACATTGAACACTGAAGCTTTCTTT. Filled out from reference TRBV30 and TRBJ1-1, the complete variable domain reads SQTIHQWPATLVQPVGSPLSLECTVEGTSNPNLYWYRQAAGRGLQLLFYSVGIGQISSEVPQNLSASRPQDRQFILSSKKLLLSDSGFYLCASLGETLNTEAFFGQGTRLTVV.

Judged by abundance, this clonotype is medium-sized. The chain couples TRBV29-1 to TRBJ1-4, with D perhaps matching TRBD1 (5 bases). V gave up 6 bases and J gave up 0 bases, with 11 bases separating them. The germline CDR1 and CDR2 sequences are SQVTM and ANQGSEA. The CDR3 totals 14 residues. CDR3 region: CSVMTGATNEKLFF. CDR3 coding DNA: TGCAGCGTCATGACGGGGGCAACTAATGAAAAACTGTTTTTT.

The genes are TRBV7-6 and TRBJ1-3, with TRBD1 matching 9 bases. This CDR3 contains 19 residues. Germline V gene data show CDR1 as SGHVS and CDR2 as FNYEAQ. V lost 1 base to trimming and J lost 2 bases; unmatched junction nucleotides: 12. For the CDR3, the DNA is TGTGCCAGCAGCTTAGACCCGGGACAGGGAGGGGGAACTGGAAACACCATATATTTT. It codes for CASSLDPGQGGGTGNTIYF.

This clonotype was recorded at least ten times. No DNA is shown, since the ends of the CDR3 on it are uncertain; the CDR3 is the one TCRdb lists. V is TRBV24-1 and J is TRBJ2-2; TRBD1 is the table's D call and was not checked against the DNA. The CDR3 is 14 amino acids in total, end residues counted. Germline V lookup: CDR1 KGHDR, CDR2 SFDVKD. CDR3 region: CATSVPGGTGELFF.

The chain uses TRBV6-5 and TRBJ1-1; unclear D gene. From germline, CDR1 is MNHEY and CDR2 SVGAGI. The CDR3 sequence is 11 residues long. V lost 10 bases and J lost 4, with 10 bases in between. CDR3 nucleotide sequence: TGTGCCATACGGATCGGCACTGAAGCTTTCTTT. Translated, it gives CAIRIGTEAFF.

This chain joins TRBV21-1 and TRBJ2-1; the D call of TRBD1 is as the table states it, not checked on the DNA. TRBV21-1 is a known pseudogene. The CDR3 spans 16 residues. DNA for the CDR3: TGTGCCAGCAGCAGTACCCCGGGTTTTTCCTACAATGAGCAGTTCTTC. Translated, it gives CASSSTPGFSYNEQFF.

The V call is TRBV6-2 or TRBV6-3, the J call TRBJ2-3, with D maybe TRBD2 (5 bases). Looked up from germline, CDR1 is MNHEY and CDR2 is SVGEGT. V gave up 0 bases and J gave up 3 bases, with 7 bases separating them. This CDR3 contains 14 residues. The CDR3 coding sequence is TGTGCCAGCAGTTACTCGGGAGAAACAGATACGCAGTATTTT. Translating gives CASSYSGETDTQYF.

The gene calls are TRBV24-1 and TRBJ2-2, with D perhaps assigned TRBD1 or TRBD2 (6 bases each). V gave up 7 bases and J gave up 3 bases, with 14 bases separating them. The V gene's germline CDR1 is KGHDR and CDR2 SFDVKD. The CDR3 is 15 residues long. In nucleotides, the CDR3 is TGTGCCACCAGAGTGGGGGGCAGCGACACCGGGGAGCTGTTTTTT. Its translation: CATRVGGSDTGELFF.

This clonotype was detected only a few times. This sequence joins TRBV7-9 and TRBJ2-2; D uncertain. Between the trimmed V and J ends, which lost 1 base and 0 bases, there was a span of 12 bases. The CDR3 totals 17 residues. Germline lookup yields CDR1 SEHNR and CDR2 FQNEAQ (reference sequence). The CDR3 DNA reads TGTGCCAGCAGCTTAGACTCTCGGACGGCGAACACCGGGGAGCTGTTTTTT. Amino acids: CASSLDSRTANTGELFF.

This clonotype is medium-sized by share. J is TRBJ2-2 and V is TRBV5-5; maybe TRBD2 (5 bases). The CDR3 consists of 16 residues. In germline, CDR1 is SGHKS, CDR2 YYEKEE (reference sequence). Trimming left V 2 bases short and J 3 bases short, with 14 bases between. The CDR3 region is CASSFPEGTDTGELFF. DNA of the CDR3: TGTGCCAGCAGCTTTCCAGAGGGTACGGACACCGGGGAGCTGTTTTTT.

This clonotype was observed a single time. This rearrangement joins TRBV11-1 to TRBJ2-1; 9 nucleotides align to TRBD2. CDR3 length: 14 amino acids. Trimming cost V 1 base and J 9 bases; bases outside gene matches: 4. Germline V gene data show CDR1 as SGHAT and CDR2 as FQDESV (reference sequence). The CDR3 is CASSLVPSGIEQFF. CDR3 nucleotide sequence: TGTGCCAGCAGCTTAGTCCCTAGCGGGATTGAGCAGTTCTTC.

This clonotype was counted many times. The V and J genes are TRBV6-6 and TRBJ2-3; tentative D call: TRBD2 (5 bases). The CDR3 covers 12 residues. V lost 2 bases and J 8 bases, leaving 8 bases between the germline ends. Per germline, CDR1 MNHNY and CDR2 SVGAGI (reference sequence). CDR3 DNA: TGTGCCAGCAGTTACAAAGAGGGTACGCAGTATTTT. Translation: CASSYKEGTQYF.